Listed below are T cell receptor beta chains from one sample, sequenced in a study of blood T cell repertoires in COVID-19. TCRdb keeps only in-frame clones here, not all; method: immunoSEQ multiplex PCR. This sample has around 300,000 clones, with roughly 87% found just once. Material: peripheral blood. The receptors were sampled from a man between 18 and 35 years old with active or convalescent COVID-19. Each CDR3 is given with its conserved first and last residue. Each record gives: CDR3 length, J gene, clone size, D gene, V gene, CDR3 protein, CDR3 DNA. The D gene is left open where the match is weak. A clone size is listed for some rows: how often the clone was seen (once, few, many), or a class if it is expanded.

CDR3 length: 15; J gene: TRBJ1-2; clone size: -; D gene: -; V gene: TRBV9; CDR3 protein: CASSARRTRKYGYTF; CDR3 DNA: TGTGCCAGCAGCGCTAGGAGGACCCGCAAATATGGCTACACCTTC
CDR3 length: 15; J gene: TRBJ1-1; clone size: -; D gene: -; V gene: TRBV6-6; CDR3 protein: CAVVNQLIIGTEAFF; CDR3 DNA: TGTGCAGTCGTAAACCAGTTAATCATTGGCACTGAAGCTTTCTTT
CDR3 length: 16; J gene: TRBJ2-7; clone size: once; D gene: TRBD1; V gene: TRBV7-8; CDR3 protein: CASSLIRSGGGYEQYF; CDR3 DNA: TGTGCCAGCAGCTTAATCAGGTCAGGGGGCGGGTACGAGCAGTACTTC
CDR3 length: 13; J gene: TRBJ1-4; clone size: -; D gene: -; V gene: TRBV9; CDR3 protein: CASSVTDGEKLFF; CDR3 DNA: TGTGCCAGCAGCGTAACAGACGGAGAAAAACTGTTTTTT
CDR3 length: 15; J gene: TRBJ2-3; clone size: -; D gene: TRBD2; V gene: TRBV2; CDR3 protein: CASSPLAGVRHTQYF; CDR3 DNA: TGTGCCAGCAGTCCACTAGCGGGGGTTCGGCATACGCAGTATTTT
CDR3 length: 15; J gene: TRBJ2-7; clone size: -; D gene: -; V gene: TRBV9; CDR3 protein: CASSVDPGSGREQYF; CDR3 DNA: TGTGCCAGCAGCGTAGATCCCGGGTCGGGGAGAGAGCAGTACTTC
CDR3 length: 15; J gene: TRBJ2-5; clone size: -; D gene: -; V gene: TRBV6-1; CDR3 protein: CASSEVYQAVETQYF; CDR3 DNA: TGTGCCAGCAGTGAAGTTTATCAGGCTGTTGAGACCCAGTACTTC
CDR3 length: 14; J gene: TRBJ2-7; clone size: -; D gene: TRBD2; V gene: TRBV7-9; CDR3 protein: CASSPRLAEYEQYF; CDR3 DNA: TGTGCCAGCAGCCCAAGACTAGCAGAATACGAGCAGTACTTC
CDR3 length: 14; J gene: TRBJ1-5; clone size: -; D gene: -; V gene: TRBV28; CDR3 protein: CASSLEQGHQPQHF; CDR3 DNA: TGTGCCAGCAGTTTAGAACAGGGACATCAGCCCCAGCATTTT
CDR3 length: 15; J gene: TRBJ2-3; clone size: -; D gene: -; V gene: TRBV27; CDR3 protein: CASSLPGGSTDTQYF; CDR3 DNA: TGTGCCAGCAGTTTACCCGGGGGAAGCACAGATACGCAGTATTTT
CDR3 length: 12; J gene: TRBJ2-7; clone size: -; D gene: -; V gene: TRBV5-1; CDR3 protein: CASSWQGGEQYF; CDR3 DNA: TGCGCCAGCAGCTGGCAGGGAGGCGAGCAGTACTTC
CDR3 length: 15; J gene: TRBJ2-1; clone size: -; D gene: -; V gene: TRBV13; CDR3 protein: CASSSRLEAWNEQFF; CDR3 DNA: TGTGCCAGCAGCTCCAGACTAGAGGCTTGGAATGAGCAGTTCTTC
CDR3 length: 14; J gene: TRBJ2-7; clone size: few; D gene: TRBD1; V gene: TRBV4-1; CDR3 protein: CASSQDGTAYEQYF; CDR3 DNA: TGCGCCAGCAGCCAAGATGGGACAGCCTACGAGCAGTACTTC
CDR3 length: 14; J gene: TRBJ2-7; clone size: -; D gene: -; V gene: TRBV2; CDR3 protein: CASRDLRESYEQYF; CDR3 DNA: TGTGCCAGCCGGGACCTCCGGGAGTCCTACGAGCAGTACTTC
CDR3 length: 13; J gene: TRBJ1-1; clone size: once; D gene: -; V gene: TRBV20-1; CDR3 protein: CSASPTGNTEAFF; CDR3 DNA: TGCAGTGCTAGTCCGACAGGCAACACTGAAGCTTTCTTT
CDR3 length: 14; J gene: TRBJ2-1; clone size: -; D gene: TRBD2; V gene: TRBV9; CDR3 protein: CASSPYSGRGEQFF; CDR3 DNA: TGTGCCAGCAGCCCTTACAGCGGGAGAGGTGAGCAGTTCTTC
CDR3 length: 17; J gene: TRBJ2-7; clone size: -; D gene: TRBD2; V gene: TRBV2; CDR3 protein: CASSRLAGVLRSYEQYF; CDR3 DNA: TGTGCCAGCAGCCGACTAGCGGGAGTTTTAAGATCCTACGAGCAGTACTTC
CDR3 length: 14; J gene: TRBJ2-7; clone size: -; D gene: TRBD2; V gene: TRBV10-3; CDR3 protein: CAISGTSGRSEQYF; CDR3 DNA: TGTGCCATCAGTGGGACTAGCGGGCGATCCGAGCAGTACTTC
CDR3 length: 12; J gene: TRBJ2-7; clone size: -; D gene: -; V gene: TRBV13; CDR3 protein: CASSLGGNEQYF; CDR3 DNA: TGTGCCAGCAGCTTAGGCGGGAACGAGCAGTACTTC
CDR3 length: 14; J gene: TRBJ1-3; clone size: -; D gene: -; V gene: TRBV28; CDR3 protein: CASGRTVPGNTIYF; CDR3 DNA: TGTGCCAGCGGCAGGACAGTCCCTGGAAACACCATATATTTT